The 9 T cell receptor beta chains below all came from one sample that was sequenced in a study of blood T cell repertoires in COVID-19. Profiled with immunoSEQ multiplex PCR; TCRdb holds only in-frame clones, not every one. This table holds some 110,000 clones, approximately 80% found once. Sequencing used peripheral blood. The receptor set was obtained from a woman in her 70s with acute or convalescent COVID-19.

This rearrangement joins TRBV9 to TRBJ2-3, with a tentative D call TRBD2 (6 bases). Looked up from germline, CDR1 is SGDLS and CDR2 is YYNGEE. The CDR3 extends over 16 amino acids. V was cut by 0 bases and J by 4 bases, with 15 bases left in between. The DNA for the CDR3 is TGTGCCAGCAGCGTAGAATCGGGAGATTTTTCAGATACGCAGTATTTT. Translation gives CASSVESGDFSDTQYF.

The chain is built from TRBV7-2 and TRBJ2-2, with D possibly TRBD2 on 6 matching bases. This CDR3 comprises 16 residues. CDR1 SGHTA and CDR2 FQGNSA come from the germline V gene. Trimming shortened V by 0 bases and J by 0 bases, and 8 bases separated the two germline ends. In DNA, the CDR3 is TGTGCCAGCAGCTTAGCGGGCGGGACGAACACCGGGGAGCTGTTTTTT. This sequence encodes CASSLAGGTNTGELFF.

The V call is TRBV4-2, the J call TRBJ2-7; TRBD2 is a possible D gene (5 bases). V lost 0 bases and J lost 9, with 15 bases in between. The CDR3 loop spans 14 amino acids. Germline V gene sequence: CDR1 LGHNA, CDR2 YNFKEQ. CDR3 sequence (DNA): TGTGCCAGCAGCCAAGAGGTTGGAGCGGCCTGGCAGTACTTC. Translation gives CASSQEVGAAWQYF.

The chain is built from TRBV6-5 and TRBJ2-3; 10 bases fit TRBD1. This CDR3 spans 15 amino acids. V dropped 6 bases and J dropped 6; count of bases not matched to a gene: 9. Germline V gives CDR1 MNHEY, CDR2 SVGAGI. The DNA of the CDR3 is TGTGCCAGCAGGGACAGGGGGGAAGGGGGGGATACGCAGTATTTT. Encoded protein: CASRDRGEGGDTQYF.

The J gene is TRBJ2-7, the V gene TRBV2; 7 bases align to TRBD1. The V gene end was trimmed by 7 bases and the J gene end by 1 base; junction bases not matched to a gene: 7. The CDR3 contains 14 residues. CDR1 is SNHLY and CDR2 is FYNNEI in the germline V gene. The CDR3: CASTPGQRSYEQYF. The CDR3 DNA reads TGTGCCAGCACTCCGGGACAGCGTTCCTACGAGCAGTACTTC.

V gene TRBV19 combines with J gene TRBJ2-1; 11 bases agree with TRBD1. Trimming took 5 bases from V and 7 from J; bases not matched to a gene: 10. The CDR3 length is 16 residues. The germline gives CDR1 LNHDA, CDR2 SQIVND (reference sequence). CDR3 protein: CASSFLGQGAKNEQFF. CDR3 DNA sequence: TGTGCCAGTAGTTTTCTAGGACAGGGGGCAAAAAATGAGCAGTTCTTC.

J is TRBJ1-2 and V is TRBV9; 7 bases are a match to TRBD1. Germline V gene sequence: CDR1 SGDLS, CDR2 YYNGEE. Losses at the gene ends were 4 bases for V and 8 bases for J; bases not matched to a gene: 8. This CDR3 is 13 amino acids long. The chain's CDR3 is CASSQGVLGGYTF. The CDR3, as DNA: TGTGCCAGCAGCCAGGGGGTCCTCGGGGGCTACACCTTC.

The chain employs TRBV4-1 and TRBJ1-1, with 12 bases identical to TRBD1. This CDR3 comprises 16 residues. CDR1 MGHRA and CDR2 YSYEKL come from the germline V gene. V gave up 3 bases and J gave up 1 base; unmatched junction bases: 3. Here the CDR3 reads CASSHGTGGGNTEAFF. The CDR3 DNA sequence: TGCGCCAGCAGCCACGGGACAGGGGGCGGGAACACTGAAGCTTTCTTT.

The rearrangement links TRBV28 to TRBJ2-3, with 9 bases that match TRBD1. Germline trimming cut 4 bases from V and 5 bases from J; bases unmatched to any gene: 7. This CDR3 comprises 15 residues. The germline V gene encodes CDR1 MDHEN and CDR2 SYDVKM. CDR3 sequence (DNA): TGTGCCAGCAGTTCCACCGGGACAGGGCAAGATACGCAGTATTTT. Amino acid sequence: CASSSTGTGQDTQYF. Using reference TRBV28 and TRBJ2-3 for the parts outside the CDR3, the full variable domain is DVKVTQSSRYLVKRTGEKVFLECVQDMDHENMFWYRQDPGLGLRLIYFSYDVKMKEKGDIPEGYSVSREKKERFSLILESASTNQTSMYLCASSSTGTGQDTQYFGPGTRLTVL.